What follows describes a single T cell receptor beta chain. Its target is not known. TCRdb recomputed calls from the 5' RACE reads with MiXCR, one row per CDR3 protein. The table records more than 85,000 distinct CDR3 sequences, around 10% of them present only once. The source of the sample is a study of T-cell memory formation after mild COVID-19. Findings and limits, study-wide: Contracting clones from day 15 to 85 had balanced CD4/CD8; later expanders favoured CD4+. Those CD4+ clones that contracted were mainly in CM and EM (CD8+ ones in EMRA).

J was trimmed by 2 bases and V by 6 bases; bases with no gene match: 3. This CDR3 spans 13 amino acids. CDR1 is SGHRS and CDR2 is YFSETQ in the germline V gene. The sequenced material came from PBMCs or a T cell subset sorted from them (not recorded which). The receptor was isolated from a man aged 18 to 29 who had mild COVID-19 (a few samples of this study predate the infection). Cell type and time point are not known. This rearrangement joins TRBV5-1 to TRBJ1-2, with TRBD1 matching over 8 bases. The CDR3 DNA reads TGCGCCAGCACGGACAGGGTAAACTATGGCTACACCTTC. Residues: CASTDRVNYGYTF.